This T cell receptor beta chain comes out of a study of blood T cell repertoires in COVID-19. Study-wide context: Samples came from the United States, Italy and Spain, spanning acute and convalescent COVID-19.

Generated by immunoSEQ multiplex PCR, the TCRdb table keeps only in-frame clones and is missing some. The data contain under 250,000 clones, around nine tenths of them singletons. This CDR3 is 15 amino acids long. V was clipped by 6 bases and J by 1 base; unmatched bases: 6. Germline assignment: CDR1 SNHLY and CDR2 FYNNEI. Sequences were obtained from peripheral blood. J is TRBJ2-3 and V is TRBV2, with 8 bases identical to TRBD2. The receptor's source is a man in his fifties or sixties who had recovered from COVID-19. In DNA, the CDR3 is TGTGCCAGCAGGGCTAGCGGGCTCGGCACAGATACGCAGTATTTT. Translation: CASRASGLGTDTQYF.